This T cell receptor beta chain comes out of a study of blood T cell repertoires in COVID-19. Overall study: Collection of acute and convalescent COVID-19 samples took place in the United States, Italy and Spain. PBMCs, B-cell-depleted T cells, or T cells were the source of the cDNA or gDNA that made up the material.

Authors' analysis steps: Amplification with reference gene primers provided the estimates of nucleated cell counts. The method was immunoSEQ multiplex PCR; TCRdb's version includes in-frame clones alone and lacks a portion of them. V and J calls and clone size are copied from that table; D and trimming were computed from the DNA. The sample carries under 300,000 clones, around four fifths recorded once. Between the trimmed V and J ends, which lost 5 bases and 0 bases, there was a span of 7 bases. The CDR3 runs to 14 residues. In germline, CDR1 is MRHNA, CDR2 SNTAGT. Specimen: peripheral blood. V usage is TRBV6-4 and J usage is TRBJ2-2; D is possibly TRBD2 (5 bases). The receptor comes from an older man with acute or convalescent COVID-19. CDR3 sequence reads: CASSKAANTGELFF. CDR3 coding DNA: TGTGCCAGCAGTAAAGCGGCGAACACCGGGGAGCTGTTTTTT.